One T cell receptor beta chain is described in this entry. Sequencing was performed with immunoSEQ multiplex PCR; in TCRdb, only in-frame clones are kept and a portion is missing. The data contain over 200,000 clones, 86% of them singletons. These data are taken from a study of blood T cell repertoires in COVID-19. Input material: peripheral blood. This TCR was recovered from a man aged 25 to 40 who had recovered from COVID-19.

The CDR3 is CAWSTPGTPFYEQYF. The CDR3 DNA is TGTGCCTGGAGTACTCCCGGGACACCCTTCTACGAGCAGTACTTC. The chain employs TRBV30 and TRBJ2-7; TRBD1 is a possible D gene (6 bases). V gave up 2 bases and J gave up 3 bases, with 17 bases separating them. The V gene's germline CDR1 is GTSNPN and CDR2 SVGIG (reference sequence). The length of the CDR3 is 15 residues.